This T cell receptor beta chain was documented in a study of T cell repertoires in cytomegalovirus infection. Study context: Alongside well-studied HLA-B-restricted CMV epitopes, recently identified HLA-C-restricted CMV epitopes were also used. Public TCR beta signatures provided an indication of both CMV infection and a matching HLA type. Study-level points and caveats: Across the ex vivo response, the dominant clonotypes were HLA-C-restricted CMV-specific TCR beta clonotypes.

TCRdb independently ran MiXCR on the reads; one entry per CDR3 protein. The table has some 900,000 distinct CDR3 sequences, around a third seen once. Of note for this clonotype: The antigen is unknown. A read error may account for a junction end that differs from germline.

The CDR3 is made up of 14 amino acids. CDR1 and CDR2 (germline): SGHVT, SQSDAQ. The sequence was obtained from a human donor in good health (CMV status not recorded). Some clones in this sample may be carry-over from other donors' samples. This chain connects TRBV7-4 to TRBJ2-2; D unresolved. The sequencing used cultured CD8+ T cells from PBMCs, collected from culture after CMV antigen stimulation. This CDR3 reads CVSSLGFDTGELFF. The CDR3 coding sequence is TGTGTCAGCAGCTTGGGGTTTGACACCGGGGAGCTGTTTTTT.